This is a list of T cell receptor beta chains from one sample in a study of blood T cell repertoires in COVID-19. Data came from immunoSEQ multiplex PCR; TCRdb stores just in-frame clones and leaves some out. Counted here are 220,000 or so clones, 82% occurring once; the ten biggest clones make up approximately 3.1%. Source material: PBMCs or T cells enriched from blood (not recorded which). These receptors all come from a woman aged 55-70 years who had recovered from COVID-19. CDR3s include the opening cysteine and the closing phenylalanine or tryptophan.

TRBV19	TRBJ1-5	CASSIGAGQRYQPQHF
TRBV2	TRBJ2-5	CASSPGTEQETQYF
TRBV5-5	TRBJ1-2	CASSFPFGGGSYGYTF
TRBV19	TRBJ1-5	CASTPRGTGPNQPQHF
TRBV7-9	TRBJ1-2	CASSFGGDGYTF
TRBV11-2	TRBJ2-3	CASRQHTDTQYF
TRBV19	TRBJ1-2	CASSTTGYGYTF
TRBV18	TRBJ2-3	CASSPYTREGKVDTQYF
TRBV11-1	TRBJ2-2	CASSLNRGRVTGELFF
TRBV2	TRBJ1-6	CASSDPRASNSPLHF
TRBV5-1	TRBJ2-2	CASSGGSGVAWFF
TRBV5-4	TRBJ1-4	CASSLAPPGGNEKLFF
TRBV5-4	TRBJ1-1	CASSSRTGNTEAFF
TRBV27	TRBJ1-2	CASSSWGRRFSHGYTF